This T cell receptor (beta chain) was documented in a study of cytotoxic CD8 clonotypes in ibrutinib-treated CLL. This table comes from immunoSEQ multiplex PCR, and its TCRdb copy is limited to in-frame clones, with some not included. The repertoire holds roughly 49,000 clones, with around four fifths as singletons. CDR3 size: 16 residues. After removal of 0 bases from V and 4 bases from J, the junction contained 4 bases not matched to a gene. Germline V lookup: CDR1 SGHDT, CDR2 YYEEEE. Sequenced material: PBMCs, taken after 24 months of ibrutinib treatment. The J gene is TRBJ2-5, the V gene TRBV5-6; 12 bases are shared with TRBD2. The receptor comes from a human donor with chronic lymphocytic leukemia. The CDR3 here is CASSLDASGRGETQYF. Here the CDR3 DNA reads TGTGCCAGCAGCTTGGACGCTAGCGGGAGGGGAGAGACCCAGTACTTC.